These 10 T cell receptor beta chains originate from one sample sequenced in a study of beta chain features in type 1 diabetes. The study, taken as a whole, reports: When Type 1 diabetes patients were examined, their TCRB CDR3s proved moderately but significantly shorter in all four CD4+ subsets.

No antigens are known for them. Reverse transcription of all isolated RNA meant that expressed TCRB transcripts were sequenced. Measured with immunoSEQ multiplex PCR; TCRdb has only the in-frame clones, and not every one. The table has about 160,000 clones, about 9% seen once; the top ten hold 0.45% to 0.55%. The material sequenced was central memory CD4+ T cells from blood. These receptor sequences come from a young woman with type 1 diabetes.

This clone showed up just a few times. The chain joins TRBV30 to TRBJ1-1, with a weak D call TRBD1 (6 bases). The CDR3 is made up of 12 amino acids. Germline V CDR1 and CDR2: GTSNPN, SVGIG (reference sequence). V lost 5 bases and J 6 bases, leaving 13 bases between the germline ends. The CDR3 is CAWGEQGSEAFF. The CDR3 bases are TGTGCCTGGGGGGAACAGGGCTCTGAAGCTTTCTTT. Using reference TRBV30 and TRBJ1-1 for the parts outside the CDR3, the full variable domain is SQTIHQWPATLVQPVGSPLSLECTVEGTSNPNLYWYRQAAGRGLQLLFYSVGIGQISSEVPQNLSASRPQDRQFILSSKKLLLSDSGFYLCAWGEQGSEAFFGQGTRLTVV.

The table lists this clone with a few counts. The chain couples TRBV5-4 to TRBJ2-3; D gene unclear. The V gene's germline CDR1 is SGHNT and CDR2 YYREEE (reference sequence). The CDR3 runs 12 residues. Deletions cut 0 bases from V and 7 bases from J, with 6 bases between. The CDR3 DNA reads as TGTGCCAGCAGCTTGGTTAGCAATACGCAGTATTTT. Translation: CASSLVSNTQYF.

A word on this clone: An end of the junction does not agree with germline; a read error may underlie this. The chain employs TRBV4-3 and TRBJ1-4; the match to TRBD1 covers 8 bases. Per germline, CDR1 LGHNA and CDR2 YSLEER. The CDR3 is made up of 15 amino acids. CDR3 sequence reads: CTSSQGQGRNEKLFF. CDR3 nucleotides: TGCACCAGCAGCCAAGGACAGGGAAGAAATGAAAAACTGTTTTTT.

The chain uses TRBV5-1 and TRBJ1-2, with 7 bases lining up with TRBD1. This CDR3 spans 15 amino acids. Per the germline V gene, CDR1 is SGHRS and CDR2 is YFSETQ. V shed 0 bases and J 8 bases; nucleotides not matched to a gene: 10. CDR3 in DNA: TGCGCCAGCAGCTTGGGACGAGGACAGGAAGGCGGCTACACCTTC. It translates to CASSLGRGQEGGYTF.

The chain links TRBV5-1 to TRBJ2-1; 9 bases are shared with TRBD1. The CDR3 contains 14 residues. Germline loops: CDR1 SGHRS, CDR2 YFSETQ. The J segment lost 5 bases and the V segment lost 8 bases, leaving 8 bases of the junction unmatched. CDR3 protein: CASIGTGMDNEQFF. CDR3 nucleotide sequence: TGCGCCAGTATCGGGACAGGGATGGACAATGAGCAGTTCTTC.

CDR3 DNA sequence: TGTGCCAGTAGTATAAGGTCGACAGGGACCTACAATGAGCAGTTCTTC. Translated: CASSIRSTGTYNEQFF. J is TRBJ2-1 and V is TRBV19, with TRBD1 identical over 7 bases. The germline V gene encodes CDR1 LNHDA and CDR2 SQIVND (reference sequence). Trimming removed 2 bases from V and 2 bases from J; junction bases left unmatched: 6. The CDR3 totals 16 residues.

V usage is TRBV5-1 and J usage is TRBJ1-5, with D unclear. CDR1 and CDR2 (germline): SGHRS, YFSETQ. The V end was cut by 4 bases, the J end by 2 bases, with 10 bases between. The CDR3 sequence is 14 residues long. The CDR3 region has the DNA TGCGCCAGCAGCCTCCCGGGAGGCAATCAGCCCCAGCATTTT. Amino acids: CASSLPGGNQPQHF.

This sequence joins TRBV11-2 and TRBJ1-1; no clear D. The germline CDR1 and CDR2 sequences are SGHAT and FQNNGV. Trimming removed 4 bases from V and 1 base from J, with 7 bases in between. The length of the CDR3 is 13 residues. The CDR3 loop reads CASSSFPNTEAFF. For the CDR3, the DNA is TGTGCCAGCAGCTCCTTCCCGAACACTGAAGCTTTCTTT.

This chain connects TRBV4-1 to TRBJ2-7; TRBD2 might be the D (5 bases). The germline V and J ends were trimmed by 0 bases and 3 bases, with 12 bases remaining between them. CDR3 length: 15 residues. Germline V gene data show CDR1 as MGHRA and CDR2 as YSYEKL. In nucleotides, the CDR3 is TGCGCCAGCAGCCAAGAAGGGAGTAGGGTCTACGAGCAGTACTTC. It encodes CASSQEGSRVYEQYF.

The chain employs TRBV27 and TRBJ1-5, with D possibly TRBD1 on 5 matching bases. CDR1 MNHEY and CDR2 SMNVEV come from the germline V gene (reference sequence). Between the trimmed V and J ends, which lost 0 bases and 5 bases, there was a span of 8 bases. This CDR3 comprises 14 residues. The CDR3 nucleotides read TGTGCCAGCAGTTTATCCCACAGGTATCAGCCCCAGCATTTT. This translates into CASSLSHRYQPQHF.